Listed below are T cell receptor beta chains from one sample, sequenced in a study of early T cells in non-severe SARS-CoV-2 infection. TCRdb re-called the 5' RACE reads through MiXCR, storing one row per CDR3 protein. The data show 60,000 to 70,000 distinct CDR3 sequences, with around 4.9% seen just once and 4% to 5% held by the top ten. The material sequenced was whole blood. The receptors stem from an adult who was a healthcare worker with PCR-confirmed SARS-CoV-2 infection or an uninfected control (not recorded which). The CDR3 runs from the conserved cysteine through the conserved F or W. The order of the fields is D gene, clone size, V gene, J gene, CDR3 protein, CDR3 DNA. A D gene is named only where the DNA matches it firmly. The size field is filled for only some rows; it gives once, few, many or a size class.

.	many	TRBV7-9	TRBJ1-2	CASSSTMNINYGYTF	TGTGCCAGCAGCTCAACCATGAATATTAACTATGGCTACACCTTC
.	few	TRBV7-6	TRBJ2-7	CASSPRRTPSYEQYF	TGTGCCAGCAGCCCTCGGAGGACCCCCTCCTACGAGCAGTACTTC
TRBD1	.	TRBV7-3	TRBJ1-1	CASSPTHTQGGPFF	TGTGCCAGCAGCCCGACCCATACTCAGGGGGGCCCTTTCTTT
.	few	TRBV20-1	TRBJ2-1	CSARTGTPYNEQFF	TGCAGTGCTAGGACGGGTACCCCCTACAATGAGCAGTTCTTC
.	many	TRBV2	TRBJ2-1	CASSRLRVDEQFF	TGTGCCAGCAGTAGATTGAGGGTCGATGAGCAGTTCTTC
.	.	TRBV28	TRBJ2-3	CASVPPGRTDTQYF	TGTGCCAGCGTACCCCCCGGGCGCACAGATACGCAGTATTTT
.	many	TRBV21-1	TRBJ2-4	CASTLGLAAGRNIQYF	TGTGCCAGCACCTTAGGGCTAGCTGCAGGCAGAAACATTCAGTACTTC
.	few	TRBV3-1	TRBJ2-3	CASSQRGADTQYF	TGTGCCAGCAGCCAAAGAGGGGCAGATACGCAGTATTTT
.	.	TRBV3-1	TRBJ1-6	CASSQVGGAYNSPLHF	TGTGCCAGCAGCCAAGTGGGGGGGGCCTATAATTCACCCCTCCACTTT
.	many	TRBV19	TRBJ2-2	CASSIGGRSNTGELFF	TGTGCCAGTAGTATCGGGGGGCGATCTAACACCGGGGAGCTGTTTTTT
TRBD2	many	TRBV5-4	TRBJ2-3	CASSLFLAGVSSDTQYF	TGTGCCAGCAGCTTGTTCCTAGCGGGAGTTTCTTCAGATACGCAGTATTTT
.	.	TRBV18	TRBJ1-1	CASSLHQGHTEAFF	TGTGCCAGCTCACTCCACCAGGGGCACACTGAAGCTTTCTTT
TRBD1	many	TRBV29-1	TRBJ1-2	CSVEVQGADGYTF	TGCAGCGTTGAAGTGCAGGGGGCCGATGGCTACACCTTC
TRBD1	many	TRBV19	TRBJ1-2	CASSMLQGASYGYTF	TGTGCCAGTAGTATGCTACAGGGGGCTTCCTATGGCTACACCTTC
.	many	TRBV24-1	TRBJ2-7	CATSDPTGNSREQYF	TGTGCCACCAGTGATCCCACAGGTAATTCTCGCGAGCAGTACTTC
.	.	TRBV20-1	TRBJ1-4	CSARWRNEKLFF	TGCAGTGCTAGATGGCGTAATGAAAAACTGTTTTTT
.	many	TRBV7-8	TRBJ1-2	CASSSSLPQKGYTF	TGTGCCAGCAGCTCCTCCCTTCCTCAGAAGGGCTACACCTTC
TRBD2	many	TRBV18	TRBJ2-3	CASSGGDADTQYF	TGTGCCAGCTCCGGGGGGGATGCAGATACGCAGTATTTT
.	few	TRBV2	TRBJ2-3	CASSFDRDTQYF	TGTGCCAGCAGCTTTGACAGAGATACGCAGTATTTT
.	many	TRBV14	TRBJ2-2	CASSQELLANTGELFF	TGTGCCAGCAGCCAAGAATTACTAGCGAACACCGGGGAGCTGTTTTTT
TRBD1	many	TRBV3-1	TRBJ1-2	CASSQVDRGSHGYTF	TGTGCCAGCAGCCAAGTCGACAGGGGTTCCCATGGCTACACCTTC
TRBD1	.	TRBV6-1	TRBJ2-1	CASTPLTGTYNEQFF	TGTGCCAGCACCCCTCTGACAGGGACCTACAATGAGCAGTTCTTC
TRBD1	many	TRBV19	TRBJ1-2	CASSRTGDYGYTF	TGTGCCAGTAGTCGGACAGGGGACTATGGCTACACCTTC
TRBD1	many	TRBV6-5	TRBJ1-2	CASRPGQRTYGYTF	TGTGCCAGCAGACCGGGACAGCGGACTTATGGCTACACCTTC
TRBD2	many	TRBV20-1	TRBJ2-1	CSARRPGLTSASEQFF	TGCAGTGCTAGACGCCCCGGACTGACTAGCGCAAGTGAGCAGTTCTTC
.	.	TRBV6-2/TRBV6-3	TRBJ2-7	CASLGQGITYEQYF	TGTGCCAGCCTGGGCCAGGGGATTACCTACGAGCAGTACTTC
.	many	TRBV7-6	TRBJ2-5	CASSLARGLESVTQYF	TGTGCCAGCAGCTTAGCGAGGGGACTCGAATCGGTGACCCAGTACTTC
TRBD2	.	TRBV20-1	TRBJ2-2	CSASVAGPNTGELFF	TGCAGTGCTAGTGTAGCGGGCCCGAACACCGGGGAGCTGTTTTTT
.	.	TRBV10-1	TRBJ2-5	CASSESMGLETQYF	TGCGCCAGCAGTGAGTCGATGGGGCTGGAGACCCAGTACTTC
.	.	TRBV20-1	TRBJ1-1	CSAILRGGHTEAFF	TGCAGTGCTATCCTACGTGGGGGTCACACTGAAGCTTTCTTT
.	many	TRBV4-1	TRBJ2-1	CASSKQGSYNEQFF	TGCGCCAGCAGCAAACAGGGCTCCTACAATGAGCAGTTCTTC
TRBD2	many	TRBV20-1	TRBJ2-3	CSADGTSGGPFTDTQYF	TGCAGTGCCGACGGGACTAGCGGGGGTCCGTTCACAGATACGCAGTATTTT
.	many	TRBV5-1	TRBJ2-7	CASSPRGDTYEQYF	TGCGCCAGCAGCCCCAGGGGGGACACCTACGAGCAGTACTTC
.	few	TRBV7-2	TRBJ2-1	CASSRKGFSYNEQFF	TGTGCCAGCAGCCGCAAGGGCTTTTCCTACAATGAGCAGTTCTTC
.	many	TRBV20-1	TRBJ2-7	CSARVVGEQYF	TGCAGTGCTAGAGTGGTAGGGGAGCAGTACTTC
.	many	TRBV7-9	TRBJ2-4	CATGWDKNIQYF	TGTGCCACCGGATGGGACAAAAACATTCAGTACTTC
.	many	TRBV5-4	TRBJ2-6	CASTSPPGANVLTF	TGTGCCAGCACCTCCCCGCCTGGGGCCAACGTCCTGACTTTC
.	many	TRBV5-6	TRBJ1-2	CASSSTRVLIRNGYTF	TGTGCCAGCAGCTCTACACGGGTACTGATCAGGAATGGCTACACCTTC
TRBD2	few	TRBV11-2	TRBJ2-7	CASSSLRGLADYEQYF	TGTGCCAGCAGCTCCCTCCGGGGACTAGCGGACTACGAGCAGTACTTC
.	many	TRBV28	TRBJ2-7	CASSRTTAPYEQYF	TGTGCCAGCAGTCGGACGACAGCACCGTACGAGCAGTACTTC
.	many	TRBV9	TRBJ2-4	CASSVDGRNIQYF	TGTGCCAGCAGCGTAGATGGGCGGAACATTCAGTACTTC
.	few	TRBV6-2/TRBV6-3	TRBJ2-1	CASSPLNEQFF	TGTGCCAGCAGCCCGTTGAATGAGCAGTTCTTC
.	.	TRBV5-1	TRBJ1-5	CASSLEGMSNQPQHF	TGCGCCAGCAGCCTGGAAGGTATGAGCAATCAGCCCCAGCATTTT
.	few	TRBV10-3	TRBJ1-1	CAIRENTEAFF	TGTGCCATCAGAGAAAACACTGAAGCTTTCTTT
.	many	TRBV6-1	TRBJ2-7	CASTEGEGANYEQYF	TGTGCCAGCACCGAGGGGGAGGGGGCGAACTACGAGCAGTACTTC
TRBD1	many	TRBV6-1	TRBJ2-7	CASHRDRESEQYF	TGTGCCAGCCACCGGGACAGGGAGTCCGAGCAGTACTTC
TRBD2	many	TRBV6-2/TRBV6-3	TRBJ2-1	CASSYPPALAGDHNEQFF	TGTGCCAGCAGTTACCCCCCAGCACTAGCGGGAGACCACAATGAGCAGTTCTTC
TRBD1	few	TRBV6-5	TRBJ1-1	CASSYQTGSFTEAFF	TGTGCCAGCAGTTATCAGACAGGGTCTTTCACTGAAGCTTTCTTT
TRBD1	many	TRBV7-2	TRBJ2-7	CASSGDRAGKQYF	TGTGCCAGCAGCGGGGACAGGGCTGGTAAGCAGTACTTC
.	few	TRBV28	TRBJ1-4	CASSFRAEHEKLFF	TGTGCCAGCAGTTTCCGGGCAGAACATGAAAAACTGTTTTTT
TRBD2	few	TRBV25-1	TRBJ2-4	CASSTGLAGGSIQYF	TGTGCCAGCAGTACGGGACTAGCGGGGGGATCCATTCAGTACTTC
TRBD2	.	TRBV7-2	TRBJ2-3	CASSLTSGEDTQYF	TGTGCCAGCAGCCTGACTAGCGGGGAAGATACGCAGTATTTT
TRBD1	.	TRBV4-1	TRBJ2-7	CASSYRQGGYEQYF	TGCGCCAGCAGTTATAGACAGGGGGGCTACGAGCAGTACTTC
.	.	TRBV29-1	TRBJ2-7	CSVERSSYEQYF	TGCAGCGTTGAACGTTCTTCCTACGAGCAGTACTTC
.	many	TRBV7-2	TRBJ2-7	CASSRSQTISYEQYF	TGTGCCAGCAGCCGCAGCCAGACCATCTCCTACGAGCAGTACTTC
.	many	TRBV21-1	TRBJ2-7	CASSKDHEQYF	TGTGCCAGCAGCAAAGACCACGAGCAGTACTTC
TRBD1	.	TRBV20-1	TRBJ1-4	CSARAGTGNEKLFF	TGCAGTGCTAGGGCCGGGACAGGAAATGAAAAACTGTTTTTT
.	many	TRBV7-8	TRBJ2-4	CASSLAAGMGIQYF	TGTGCCAGCAGCTTAGCTGCGGGGATGGGCATTCAGTACTTC